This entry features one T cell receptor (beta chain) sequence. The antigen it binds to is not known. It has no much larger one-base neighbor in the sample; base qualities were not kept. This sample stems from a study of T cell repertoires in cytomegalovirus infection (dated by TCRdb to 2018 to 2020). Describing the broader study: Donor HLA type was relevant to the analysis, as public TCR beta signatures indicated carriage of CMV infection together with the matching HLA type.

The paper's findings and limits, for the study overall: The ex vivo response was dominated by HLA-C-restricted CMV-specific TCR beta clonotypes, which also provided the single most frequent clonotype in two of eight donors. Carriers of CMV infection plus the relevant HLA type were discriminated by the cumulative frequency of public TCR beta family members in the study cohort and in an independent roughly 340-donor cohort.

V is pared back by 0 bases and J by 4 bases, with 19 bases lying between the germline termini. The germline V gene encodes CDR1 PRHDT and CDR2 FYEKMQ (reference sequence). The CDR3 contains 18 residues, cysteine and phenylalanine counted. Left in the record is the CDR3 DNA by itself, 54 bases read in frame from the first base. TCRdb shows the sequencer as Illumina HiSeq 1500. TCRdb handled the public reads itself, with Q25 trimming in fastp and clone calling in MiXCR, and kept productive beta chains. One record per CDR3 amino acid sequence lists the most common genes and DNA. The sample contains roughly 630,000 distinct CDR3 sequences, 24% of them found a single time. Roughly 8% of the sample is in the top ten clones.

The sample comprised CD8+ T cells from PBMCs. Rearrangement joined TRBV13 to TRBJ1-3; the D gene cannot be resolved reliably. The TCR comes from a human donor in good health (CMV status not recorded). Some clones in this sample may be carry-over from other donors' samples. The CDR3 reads CASSLGRGLPPEGNTIYF. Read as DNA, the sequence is TGTGCCAGCAGCTTAGGCCGTGGACTCCCACCAGAGGGAAACACCATATATTTT. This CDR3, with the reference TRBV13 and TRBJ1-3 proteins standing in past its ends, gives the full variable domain AAGVIQSPRHLIKEKRETATLKCYPIPRHDTVYWYQQGPGQDPQFLISFYEKMQSDKGSIPDRFSAQQFSDYHSELNMSSLELGDSALYFCASSLGRGLPPEGNTIYFGEGSWLTVV.